Listed below are T cell receptor beta chains from one sample, sequenced in a study of T cells after yellow fever vaccination. TCRdb redid the calling of the 5' RACE reads with MiXCR, one entry per CDR3 protein. This table has more than 75,000 distinct CDR3 sequences, roughly 8.2% appearing once. Sequenced here: CD8+ T cells not binding an NS4B(214-222) dextramer, sorted from PBMCs, sampled roughly 15 days after the first yellow fever vaccination. These receptors originate from a man between 18 and 35 years old who received the YFV17D yellow fever vaccine. Each CDR3 is given with its conserved first and last residue. Each record gives: clone size, D gene, V gene, J gene, CDR3 protein, CDR3 DNA. The D gene is left open where the match is weak. Expanded clones get a size class; other rows say once, few or many, or leave the size out.

few	TRBD2	TRBV19	TRBJ2-1	CASSTSSGLSYNEQFF	TGTGCCAGTAGTACGTCTAGCGGGCTTTCCTACAATGAGCAGTTCTTC
few	TRBD2	TRBV4-3	TRBJ2-6	CASSQDGGAGANVLTF	TGCGCCAGCAGCCAAGATGGGGGGGCTGGGGCCAACGTCCTGACTTTC
.	.	TRBV12-3/TRBV12-4	TRBJ2-7	CASSLSPGAGYEQYF	TGTGCCAGCTCCCTCTCACCGGGGGCGGGGTACGAGCAGTACTTC
few	.	TRBV5-1	TRBJ2-3	CASSLEGVARTDTQYF	TGCGCCAGCAGCTTGGAAGGGGTAGCCAGGACCGATACGCAGTATTTT
few	.	TRBV4-1	TRBJ2-7	CASSQDRTASYEQYF	TGCGCCAGCAGCCAAGACAGGACAGCTTCCTACGAGCAGTACTTC
few	.	TRBV10-3	TRBJ1-1	CAIRHRDSGSNTEAFF	TGTGCCATCAGACACCGGGACTCTGGATCCAACACTGAAGCTTTCTTT
.	.	TRBV15	TRBJ2-2	CATSGFGAVLNTGELFF	TGTGCCACCAGCGGGTTCGGGGCAGTCTTGAACACCGGGGAGCTGTTTTTT
many	.	TRBV7-2	TRBJ2-3	CASSSTPSDTQYF	TGTGCCAGCAGCTCCACCCCGTCGGATACGCAGTATTTT
.	.	TRBV12-3/TRBV12-4	TRBJ1-3	CASSSVGNTIYF	TGTGCCAGCAGTTCAGTTGGAAACACCATATATTTT
many	.	TRBV12-3/TRBV12-4	TRBJ2-3	CASGQSPTDTQYF	TGTGCCAGCGGACAGTCACCCACAGATACGCAGTATTTT
.	TRBD1	TRBV12-3/TRBV12-4	TRBJ1-5	CASSLGQPGGNQPQHF	TGTGCCAGCAGTTTGGGACAGCCAGGTGGCAATCAGCCCCAGCATTTT
few	.	TRBV12-3/TRBV12-4	TRBJ2-2	CASSFQYTGELFF	TGTGCCAGCAGTTTTCAGTACACCGGGGAGCTGTTTTTT
many	.	TRBV5-1	TRBJ1-1	CASSERGAMNTEAFF	TGCGCCAGCAGCGAACGGGGGGCAATGAACACTGAAGCTTTCTTT
few	TRBD2	TRBV11-3	TRBJ2-3	CASSGVLAGGQDTQYF	TGTGCCAGCAGCGGCGTACTAGCGGGGGGGCAAGATACGCAGTATTTT
.	.	TRBV3-1	TRBJ2-5	CASSQDTQGLGETQYF	TGTGCCAGCAGCCAAGACACCCAGGGTCTAGGGGAGACCCAGTACTTC
few	.	TRBV6-2/TRBV6-3	TRBJ2-1	CASSYRVDEQFF	TGTGCCAGCAGTTACAGGGTGGATGAGCAGTTCTTC
.	.	TRBV11-3	TRBJ2-1	CASSPRDGTYNEQFF	TGTGCCAGCAGCCCTCGGGACGGAACCTACAATGAGCAGTTCTTC
.	TRBD2	TRBV5-5	TRBJ2-3	CASSLVGLGTAVADTQYF	TGTGCCAGCAGCTTGGTGGGACTAGGCACGGCCGTCGCAGATACGCAGTATTTT
many	TRBD1	TRBV29-1	TRBJ2-5	CSVELDREDQETQYF	TGCAGCGTTGAATTGGACAGGGAGGACCAAGAGACCCAGTACTTC
.	.	TRBV29-1	TRBJ2-5	CSVEAKGIWETQYF	TGCAGCGTTGAGGCTAAAGGGATCTGGGAGACCCAGTACTTC
many	TRBD1	TRBV13	TRBJ2-2	CASSPGTDNTGELFF	TGTGCCAGCAGCCCCGGGACAGACAACACCGGGGAGCTGTTTTTT
.	.	TRBV10-3	TRBJ2-5	CAIRAGGGVGETQYF	TGTGCCATCCGGGCCGGAGGCGGTGTTGGAGAGACCCAGTACTTC
many	.	TRBV7-2	TRBJ2-3	CASSRELGLNTDTQYF	TGTGCCAGCAGCCGAGAGCTGGGGCTCAACACAGATACGCAGTATTTT
.	.	TRBV7-9	TRBJ2-4	CASSLVGAGHQYF	TGTGCCAGCAGCTTAGTCGGTGCAGGGCACCAGTACTTC
few	TRBD1	TRBV4-1	TRBJ2-7	CASSLIDRATYEQYF	TGCGCCAGCAGCCTCATTGACAGGGCGACCTACGAGCAGTACTTC
few	TRBD1	TRBV7-9	TRBJ2-4	CASSSTDRVLAKNIQYF	TGTGCCAGCAGCTCCACGGACAGGGTCCTAGCCAAAAACATTCAGTACTTC
many	.	TRBV20-1	TRBJ2-7	CSARYIYEQYF	TGCAGTGCTAGATATATCTACGAGCAGTACTTC
few	.	TRBV11-2	TRBJ2-4	CASSLEWGAKNIQYF	TGTGCCAGCAGCTTAGAATGGGGGGCCAAAAACATTCAGTACTTC
.	.	TRBV4-1	TRBJ1-5	CASSPPLSRGQHQPQHF	TGCGCCAGCAGCCCCCCTTTGTCGAGGGGTCAACATCAGCCCCAGCATTTT
few	.	TRBV4-1	TRBJ2-3	CASSQGLLTDTQYF	TGCGCCAGCAGCCAAGGACTACTCACAGATACGCAGTATTTT
.	.	TRBV6-2/TRBV6-3	TRBJ2-5	CASSPPSLQTQYF	TGTGCCAGCAGTCCCCCTTCGCTGCAGACCCAGTACTTC
few	.	TRBV11-3	TRBJ2-1	CASSLAGPLYNEQFF	TGTGCCAGCAGCTTAGCGGGACCCTTGTACAATGAGCAGTTCTTC
few	TRBD1	TRBV12-5	TRBJ1-6	CASGHRGEGSPLHF	TGTGCTAGTGGACACAGGGGGGAGGGTTCACCCCTCCACTTT
few	.	TRBV6-5	TRBJ1-1	CASSYANTEAFF	TGTGCCAGCAGTTATGCGAACACTGAAGCTTTCTTT
many	.	TRBV12-3/TRBV12-4	TRBJ2-1	CASSSGSPWNNEQFF	TGTGCCAGCAGTTCCGGCTCCCCTTGGAACAATGAGCAGTTCTTC
many	.	TRBV20-1	TRBJ1-2	CSAIDTLGYTF	TGCAGTGCTATTGACACCCTGGGCTACACCTTC
.	.	TRBV19	TRBJ2-1	CASSIIPNYNEQFF	TGTGCCAGTAGTATTATCCCGAATTACAATGAGCAGTTCTTC
few	TRBD1	TRBV6-5	TRBJ2-2	CASSYPSRGQHTGELFF	TGTGCCAGCAGTTACCCTAGCAGGGGACAGCACACCGGGGAGCTGTTTTTT
.	.	TRBV7-9	TRBJ1-4	CASSPLGEKLFF	TGTGCCAGCAGCCCCTTAGGGGAAAAACTGTTTTTT
.	.	TRBV25-1	TRBJ1-4	CASGESLDKFEKLFF	TGTGCCAGCGGTGAGTCCTTGGACAAATTTGAAAAACTGTTTTTT
few	.	TRBV6-2/TRBV6-3	TRBJ1-5	CASSYPGGFGQPQHF	TGTGCCAGCAGTTACCCCGGCGGCTTCGGTCAGCCCCAGCATTTT
few	.	TRBV21-1	TRBJ1-2	CASIRPGRRSYGYTF	TGTGCCAGCATAAGACCGGGACGCCGATCCTATGGCTACACCTTC
few	TRBD2	TRBV7-9	TRBJ2-7	CASSGPGGSSYEQYF	TGTGCCAGCAGCGGCCCCGGGGGGAGCTCCTACGAGCAGTACTTC
.	.	TRBV15	TRBJ1-5	CATSSPGWQPQHF	TGTGCCACCAGCAGCCCGGGGTGGCAGCCCCAGCATTTT
few	.	TRBV6-2/TRBV6-3	TRBJ1-1	CASSSIVRNTEAFF	TGTGCCAGCAGTTCGATCGTCCGGAACACTGAAGCTTTCTTT
.	.	TRBV4-3	TRBJ2-5	CASSPYDASGLETQYF	TGCGCCAGCAGCCCCTACGACGCCTCAGGGTTAGAGACCCAGTACTTC
.	.	TRBV29-1	TRBJ2-2	CSVYRPKTGELFF	TGCAGCGTTTATCGGCCTAAGACCGGGGAGCTGTTTTTT
few	.	TRBV5-1	TRBJ1-1	CASRAGVGRGTEAFF	TGCGCCAGCAGGGCTGGGGTCGGCCGAGGGACTGAAGCTTTCTTT
many	.	TRBV30	TRBJ1-1	CAWGSNTEAFF	TGTGCCTGGGGATCGAACACTGAAGCTTTCTTT
.	TRBD1	TRBV6-2/TRBV6-3	TRBJ2-3	CASSTRQGRDTQYF	TGTGCCAGCAGTACGAGACAGGGGCGAGATACGCAGTATTTT
.	TRBD1	TRBV7-9	TRBJ2-3	CASSGDRGRTDTQYF	TGTGCCAGCAGCGGCGACAGGGGGCGGACAGATACGCAGTATTTT
few	.	TRBV4-1	TRBJ1-2	CASSPYDRDLPIYGYTF	TGCGCCAGCAGCCCTTACGACCGGGATCTACCTATTTATGGCTACACCTTC
.	TRBD2	TRBV4-2	TRBJ2-1	CASSQGGPEGLAGDNEQFF	TGTGCCAGCAGCCAAGGGGGGCCGGAGGGACTAGCGGGGGACAATGAGCAGTTCTTC